The clone carrying this T cell receptor beta chain was seen only once. What it recognizes is unknown. The sample is drawn from a study of cytomegalovirus exposure and HLA in healthy donors. Overall study findings and caveats: Researchers counted 180 or so TCR beta chains as cytomegalovirus-associated. TCR beta chain V- and J-gene trimming was linked, in a later analysis, to a missense variant in DCLRE1C.

CDR3 length: 14 amino acids. The germline V gene encodes CDR1 MNHNY and CDR2 SVGAGI (reference sequence). The V gene lost 2 bases and the J gene lost 2 bases, with 7 bases spanning the gap. The study ran its PCR with 60 Vbeta and 13 Jbeta primers. The assay was immunoSEQ multiplex PCR, and TCRdb's table has in-frame clones only and misses some. Of about 110,000 clones detected, under 80% appear once; the ten largest clones hold 4% to 4.5%. The chain carries TRBV6-6 and TRBJ1-3; weak D call: TRBD1 (5 bases). The receptor's source is a woman aged 40 to 55 in good health and CMV-seropositive. What was sequenced was PBMCs. Written as DNA, the CDR3 is TGTGCCAGCAGTTACGGGGCGGCTGGAAACACCATATATTTT. Translation: CASSYGAAGNTIYF.